This T cell receptor (beta chain) was sequenced in a study of shared clonotypes between healthy human individuals. Overall study: The cohort comprised a couple of women and a few men. Their ages spanned 18 to 49 years. Study results and caveats: It was the few donors that limited the genetic and exposure-history diversity represented.

Germline V gene data show CDR1 as SGHVS and CDR2 as FNYEAQ. The V end lost 1 base, the J end lost 3 bases, and 10 bases lay between the germline ends. CDR3 length: 15 residues. To note about this clone: Its antigen is currently unknown.

TCRdb keeps only in-frame clones here, not all; method: immunoSEQ multiplex PCR. In the table there are around 500,000 clones, about 82% of which are singletons. The sample was PBMCs. The rearrangement joins TRBV7-6 to TRBJ1-5; D possibly corresponds to TRBD1 (6 bases). This clonotype originated in a woman in her thirties or forties in good health. Some clones in this sample may be carry-over from other donors' samples. CDR3 bases: TGTGCCAGCAGCTTAGGGACAGCTTCCAATCAGCCCCAGCATTTT. Translating gives CASSLGTASNQPQHF.